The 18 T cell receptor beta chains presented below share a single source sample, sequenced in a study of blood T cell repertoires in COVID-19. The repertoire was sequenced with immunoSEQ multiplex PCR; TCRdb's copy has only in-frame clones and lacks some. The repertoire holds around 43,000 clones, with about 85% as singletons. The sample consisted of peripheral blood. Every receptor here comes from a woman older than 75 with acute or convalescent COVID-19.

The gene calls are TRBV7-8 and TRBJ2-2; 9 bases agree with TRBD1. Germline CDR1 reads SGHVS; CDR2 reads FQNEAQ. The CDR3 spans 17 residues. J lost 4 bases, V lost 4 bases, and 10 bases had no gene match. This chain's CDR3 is CASSSQTGGVGTGELFF. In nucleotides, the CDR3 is TGTGCCAGCAGCTCGCAGACAGGGGGAGTTGGCACCGGGGAGCTGTTTTTT.

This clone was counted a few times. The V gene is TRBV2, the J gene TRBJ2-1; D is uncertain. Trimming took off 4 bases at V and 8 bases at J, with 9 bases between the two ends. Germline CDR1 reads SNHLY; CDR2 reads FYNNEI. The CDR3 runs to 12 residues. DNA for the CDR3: TGTGCCAGCAGTGCCGATCGGGATGAGCAGTTCTTC. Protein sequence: CASSADRDEQFF.

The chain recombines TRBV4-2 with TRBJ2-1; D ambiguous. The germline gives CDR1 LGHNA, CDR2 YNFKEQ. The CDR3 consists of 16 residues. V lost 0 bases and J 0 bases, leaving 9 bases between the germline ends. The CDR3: CASSQEGDSSYNEQFF. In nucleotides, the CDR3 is TGTGCCAGCAGCCAAGAAGGAGACTCCTCCTACAATGAGCAGTTCTTC.

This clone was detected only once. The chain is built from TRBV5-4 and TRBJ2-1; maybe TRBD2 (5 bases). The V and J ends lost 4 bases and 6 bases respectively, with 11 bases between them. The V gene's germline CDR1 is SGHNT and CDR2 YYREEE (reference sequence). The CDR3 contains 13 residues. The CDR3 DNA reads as TGTGCCAGCAGCCGGGAACTCGGCAATGAGCAGTTCTTC. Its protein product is CASSRELGNEQFF.

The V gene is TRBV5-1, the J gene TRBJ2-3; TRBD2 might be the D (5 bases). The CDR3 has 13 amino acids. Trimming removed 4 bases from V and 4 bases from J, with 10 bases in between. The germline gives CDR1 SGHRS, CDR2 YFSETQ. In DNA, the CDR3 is TGCGCCAGCAGCGACGAGGGCTCAGATACGCAGTATTTT. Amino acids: CASSDEGSDTQYF.

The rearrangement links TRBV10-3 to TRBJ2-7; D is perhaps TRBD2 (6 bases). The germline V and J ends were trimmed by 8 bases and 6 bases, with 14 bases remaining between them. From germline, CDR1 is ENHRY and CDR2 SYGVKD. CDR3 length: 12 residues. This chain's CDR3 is CAIGVGGVEQYF. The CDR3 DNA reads TGTGCCATCGGGGTGGGGGGAGTCGAGCAGTACTTC.

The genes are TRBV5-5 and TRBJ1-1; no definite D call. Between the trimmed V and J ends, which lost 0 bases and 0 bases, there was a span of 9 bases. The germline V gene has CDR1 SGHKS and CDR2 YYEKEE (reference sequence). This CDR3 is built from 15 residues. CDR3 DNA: TGTGCCAGCAGCTTGGGAGTGTCCGTGAACACTGAAGCTTTCTTT. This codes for CASSLGVSVNTEAFF.

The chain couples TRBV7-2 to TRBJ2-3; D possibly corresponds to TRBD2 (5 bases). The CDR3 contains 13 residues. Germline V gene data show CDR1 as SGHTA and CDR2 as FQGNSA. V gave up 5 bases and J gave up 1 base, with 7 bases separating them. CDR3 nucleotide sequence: TGTGCCAGCAGCCGGGGAGGCACAGATACGCAGTATTTT. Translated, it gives CASSRGGTDTQYF.

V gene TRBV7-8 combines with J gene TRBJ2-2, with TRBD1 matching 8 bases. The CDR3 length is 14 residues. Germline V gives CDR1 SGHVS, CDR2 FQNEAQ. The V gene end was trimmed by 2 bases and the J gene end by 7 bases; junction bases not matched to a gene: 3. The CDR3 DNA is TGTGCCAGCAGCTTACCAGGGGGCAGCGGGGAGCTGTTTTTT. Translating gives CASSLPGGSGELFF.

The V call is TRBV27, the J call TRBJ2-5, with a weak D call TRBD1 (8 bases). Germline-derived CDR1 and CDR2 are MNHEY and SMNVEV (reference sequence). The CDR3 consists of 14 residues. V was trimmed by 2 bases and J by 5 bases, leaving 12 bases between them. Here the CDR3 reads CASSLHRGGETQYF. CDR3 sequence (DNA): TGTGCCAGCAGTTTACACAGGGGGGGTGAGACCCAGTACTTC.

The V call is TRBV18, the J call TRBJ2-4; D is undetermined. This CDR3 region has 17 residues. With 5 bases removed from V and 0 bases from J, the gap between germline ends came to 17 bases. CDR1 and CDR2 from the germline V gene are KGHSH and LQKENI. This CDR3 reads CASSFPSAAVAKNIQYF. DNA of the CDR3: TGTGCCAGCTCATTCCCCAGTGCCGCCGTAGCCAAAAACATTCAGTACTTC.

The DNA for the CDR3 is TGTGCCAGCAGCGAATCCGGGACAGGGACGGAAAAACTGTTTTTT. Translated: CASSESGTGTEKLFF. The genes are TRBV6-4 and TRBJ1-4; 9 bases are a match to TRBD1. This CDR3 is 15 amino acids long. Germline CDR1 reads MRHNA; CDR2 reads SNTAGT. V shed 6 bases, J shed 8 bases, and the junction held 10 bases outside the gene matches.

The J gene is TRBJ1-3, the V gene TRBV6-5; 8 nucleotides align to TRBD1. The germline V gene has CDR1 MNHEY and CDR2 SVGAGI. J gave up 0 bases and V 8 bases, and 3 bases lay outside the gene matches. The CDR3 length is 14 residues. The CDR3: CASLGTGSGNTIYF. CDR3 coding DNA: TGTGCCAGCCTGGGGACAGGCTCTGGAAACACCATATATTTT.

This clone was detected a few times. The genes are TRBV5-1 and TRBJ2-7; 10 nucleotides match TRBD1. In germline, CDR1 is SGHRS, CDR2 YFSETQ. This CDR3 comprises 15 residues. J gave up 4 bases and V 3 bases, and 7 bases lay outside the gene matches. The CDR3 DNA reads TGCGCCAGCAGCTCCACCGGGACAGGGGTATACGAGCAGTACTTC. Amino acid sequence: CASSSTGTGVYEQYF.

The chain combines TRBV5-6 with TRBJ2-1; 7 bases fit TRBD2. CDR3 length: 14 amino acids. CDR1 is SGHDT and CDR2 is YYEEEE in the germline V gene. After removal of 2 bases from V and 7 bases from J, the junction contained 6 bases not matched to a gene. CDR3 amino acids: CASSLTSVRNEQFF. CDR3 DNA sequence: TGTGCCAGCAGCTTAACTAGCGTTCGGAATGAGCAGTTCTTC.

The DNA of the CDR3 is TGCAGCGTTGGGTCCTACCGGGACAGCAGCTACACCTTC. Amino acid sequence: CSVGSYRDSSYTF. V is TRBV29-1 and J is TRBJ1-2; 7 nucleotides agree with TRBD1. The CDR3 is made up of 13 amino acids. Germline values: CDR1 SQVTM, CDR2 ANQGSEA. V trimming: 4 bases; J trimming: 9 bases; junction bases outside the gene matches: 11.

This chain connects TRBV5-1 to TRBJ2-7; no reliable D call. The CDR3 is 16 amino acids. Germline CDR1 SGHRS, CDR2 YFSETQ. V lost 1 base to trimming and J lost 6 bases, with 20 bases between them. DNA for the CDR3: TGCGCCAGCAGCTTGAGGAGCCAATCCCCCTCCAGCGAGCAGTACTTC. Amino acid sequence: CASSLRSQSPSSEQYF.

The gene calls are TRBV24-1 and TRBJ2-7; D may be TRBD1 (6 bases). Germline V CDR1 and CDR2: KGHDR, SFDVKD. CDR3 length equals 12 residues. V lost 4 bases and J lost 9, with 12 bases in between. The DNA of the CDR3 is TGTGCCACCAGTGACCTACAGGGCGGGCAGTACTTC. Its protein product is CATSDLQGGQYF.